This TCR beta chain was sequenced during a study of T cell repertoires in cytomegalovirus infection. General study findings and limits: Dominating the ex vivo response were TCR beta clonotypes that were CMV-specific and HLA-C-restricted.

Points on this clonotype: The antigen remains undetermined. One junction end disagrees with the germline gene, perhaps due to a read error.

In germline, CDR1 is SNHLY, CDR2 FYNNEI. This CDR3 has 12 residues. TCRdb reprocessed the reads with MiXCR, giving one entry per CDR3 protein. The sample holds more than 85,000 distinct CDR3 sequences, 29% seen once. The specimen comprised CD8+ T cells from cultured PBMCs, sampled from culture after CMV antigen stimulation. The chain uses TRBV2 and TRBJ2-5, with D hard to call. The receptor comes from a human donor in good health (CMV status not recorded). Some clones in this sample may be carry-over from other donors' samples. The CDR3 nucleotides are TGTGCCACCAAGGGCTATCAAGAGACCCGGTACTTC. Amino acids: CATKGYQETRYF.